This T cell receptor (beta chain) was observed in a study of blood T cells in healthy people across ages. Study in general: Roughly one uniquely barcoded beta molecule per two T cells was captured.

It was with a sample-barcoded 5' primer and a J-beta primer mix that a second PCR of about 7 to 12 cycles was run. A template-switch adaptor containing 12 random nucleotides labeled each cDNA molecule. TCRdb analysed the 5' RACE reads with MiXCR anew, one entry per CDR3 protein. In the table there are fewer than 950,000 distinct CDR3 sequences, 40% to 65% of which are singletons. Germline lookup yields CDR1 MDHEN and CDR2 SYDVKM. The CDR3 sequence is 11 residues long. Of note for this clonotype: Antigen: not known.

Study results and limitations: More naive CD4+ cells and higher diversity were found in long-lived than in aged donors.

Sequenced: blood. This chain links TRBV28 with TRBJ2-5; D perhaps matches TRBD2 (5 bases). Near its end, the DNA agrees better with TRBJ2-7, so the J call may be wrong. This sequence originates from a man older than 75 in good health. The DNA for the CDR3 is TGTGCCACAGACTACCGCGCCGAGCAGTACTTC. Translated: CATDYRAEQYF.